This T cell receptor (beta chain) was retrieved from a study of T cell responses to AZD1222 COVID-19 vaccine. Study outcomes and limitations: The donor cohort was predominantly white British with a female majority, and clonal diversity may have been underestimated. Increased Spike-specific TCR breadth and depth were observed after two AZD1222 doses. Only after the peak T cell response were repertoires sampled.

Pooled together were second doses at about 4 or about 12 weeks. Assay used: immunoSEQ multiplex PCR; TCRdb lists only in-frame clones, some missing. The sample holds tens of thousands of clones; 85% to 90% are singletons and the top ten take less than 8.5%. Note on this clone: The target antigen is unknown.

The origin of this receptor is an adult who received the AZD1222 COVID-19 vaccine. This sample comprised peripheral blood, obtained 28 days after the second AZD1222 dose.

CDR3 amino acids: CASSHYRDGYTF. The CDR3 DNA sequence: TGCGCCAGCAGCCATTACAGGGACGGCTACACCTTC. The chain has TRBV5-1 and TRBJ1-2; a possible D gene is TRBD1 (6 bases). Germline loops: CDR1 SGHRS, CDR2 YFSETQ. The V and J ends lost 4 bases and 8 bases respectively, with 12 bases between them. The CDR3 consists of 12 residues.